These 25 T cell receptor beta chains were sequenced from one sample in a study of cytomegalovirus exposure and HLA in healthy donors. PCR amplification relied on 60 Vbeta primers (plus 13 Jbeta primers). Measured with immunoSEQ multiplex PCR; TCRdb has only the in-frame clones, and not every one. The table lists over 100,000 clones, roughly 70% of them singletons, with approximately 9.4% in the top ten. The sequenced material came from PBMCs. Receptors originate from a man between 25 and 39 years old in good health and CMV-seropositive.

The rearrangement links TRBV5-6 to TRBJ2-1, with a tentative D call TRBD2 (6 bases). The V and J ends lost 6 bases and 7 bases respectively, with 14 bases between them. CDR1 is SGHDT and CDR2 is YYEEEE in the germline V gene. CDR3 length: 13 amino acids. The CDR3 DNA sequence: TGTGCCAGCAACGGAGCGGGTCAGAATGAGCAGTTCTTC. Protein: CASNGAGQNEQFF. The entire variable domain, with the rest obtained from reference TRBV5-6 and TRBJ2-1, is as follows: DAGVTQSPTHLIKTRGQQVTLRCSPKSGHDTVSWYQQALGQGPQFIFQYYEEEERQRGNFPDRFSGHQFPNYSSELNVNALLLGDSALYLCASNGAGQNEQFFGPGTRLTVL.

The rearrangement joins TRBV9 to TRBJ2-3, with D possibly matching TRBD2 (6 bases). Trimming shortened V by 0 bases and J by 2 bases, and 10 bases separated the two germline ends. The CDR3 totals 15 residues. Per the germline V gene, CDR1 is SGDLS and CDR2 is YYNGEE. CDR3 sequence: CASSVEPGLTDTQYF. The CDR3, as DNA: TGTGCCAGCAGCGTAGAACCGGGACTCACAGATACGCAGTATTTT.

The J gene is TRBJ1-3, the V gene TRBV10-2; D ambiguous. Germline lookup yields CDR1 WSHSY and CDR2 SAAADI. The V gene lost 11 bases and the J gene lost 4 bases, with 24 bases spanning the gap. The CDR3 has 16 residues. The CDR3 spells CASDSDGRRGGNTIYF. The CDR3 coding sequence is TGCGCCTCGGATTCGGACGGGAGGCGAGGGGGAAACACCATATATTTT.

This chain uses TRBV10-2 with TRBJ2-7; 7 nucleotides agree with TRBD1. Losses at the gene ends were 0 bases for V and 3 bases for J; bases not matched to a gene: 11. CDR1 and CDR2 (germline): WSHSY, SAAADI. This CDR3 comprises 17 residues. The CDR3 nucleotides read TGCGCCAGCAGTGAGTCGTTGGGGACAGAGAGACTCTACGAGCAGTACTTC. Translated, it gives CASSESLGTERLYEQYF.

This clone occurred a few times. The DNA of the CDR3 is TGTGCTAGCAGACGGATTTCATTCGGGCTCTGGGAGCAGTACGTC. Amino acid sequence: CASRRISFGLWEQYV. The chain joins TRBV7-7 to TRBJ2-7; D remains ambiguous. The germline CDR1 and CDR2 sequences are SSHAT and FNYEAQ (reference sequence). This CDR3 contains 15 residues.

The J gene is TRBJ2-1, the V gene TRBV5-6; 9 bases match TRBD1. CDR3 length equals 15 residues. CDR1 SGHDT and CDR2 YYEEEE come from the germline V gene. V gave up 1 base and J gave up 8 bases; unmatched junction bases: 7. The CDR3 DNA reads as TGTGCCAGCAGCTTGACAGGGGGCGGGTTTGATGAGCAGTTCTTC. Protein: CASSLTGGGFDEQFF.

This chain uses TRBV6-1 with TRBJ2-7; 7 bases are shared with TRBD1. V lost 2 bases, J lost 5 bases, and 6 bases stayed unmatched. Germline V CDR1 and CDR2: MNHNS, SASEGT. This CDR3 region has 14 residues. The CDR3 is CASSETDRQDEQYF. The CDR3 bases are TGTGCCAGCAGTGAAACGGACAGGCAGGACGAGCAGTACTTC.

The chain carries TRBV7-9 and TRBJ2-5; TRBD2 matches 9 bases. V dropped 1 base and J dropped 6; count of bases not matched to a gene: 9. The V gene's germline CDR1 is SEHNR and CDR2 FQNEAQ (reference sequence). CDR3 length equals 16 residues. In DNA, the CDR3 is TGTGCCAGCAGCTTAGGTATCCCAGCGGGGGGAAAGACCCAGTACTTC. This codes for CASSLGIPAGGKTQYF.

This chain connects TRBV5-1 to TRBJ2-1, with 10 nucleotides matching TRBD2. The J segment lost 13 bases and the V segment lost 1 base, leaving 11 bases of the junction unmatched. This CDR3 is 15 amino acids long. In germline, CDR1 is SGHRS, CDR2 YFSETQ. The CDR3 here is CASSLRRTSGSRQFF. CDR3 DNA: TGCGCCAGCAGCTTGAGGAGGACTAGCGGATCCCGCCAGTTCTTC.

The chain employs TRBV5-1 and TRBJ2-2; D call uncertain. Germline CDR1 and CDR2: SGHRS and YFSETQ. V was shortened by 3 bases and J by 2 bases, with 17 bases between the two germline ends. The CDR3 covers 17 residues. The CDR3 DNA is TGCGCCAGCAGCTCCCATATCGGGTCGGCAAACACCGGGGAGCTGTTTTTT. This translates into CASSSHIGSANTGELFF.

This clone was seen only a few times. The genes are TRBV7-9 and TRBJ1-1; tentatively, D is TRBD1 (5 bases). The CDR3 contains 14 residues. Per germline, CDR1 SEHNR and CDR2 FQNEAQ (reference sequence). Trimming pared 4 bases from V and 4 bases from J, leaving 13 bases between. The CDR3 here is CASSWTMGGTEAFF. CDR3 nucleotides: TGTGCCAGCAGCTGGACAATGGGGGGCACTGAAGCTTTCTTT.

The chain couples TRBV9 to TRBJ2-1, with a tentative D call TRBD2 (6 bases). V gave up 3 bases and J gave up 2 bases, with 12 bases separating them. The CDR3 is 15 residues long. Looked up from germline, CDR1 is SGDLS and CDR2 is YYNGEE. This CDR3 is CASSGRGPTYNEQFF. The CDR3 region has the DNA TGTGCCAGCAGCGGGCGGGGCCCCACCTACAATGAGCAGTTCTTC.

V is TRBV2 and J is TRBJ2-3; TRBD1 aligns across 8 bases. The CDR3 contains 16 residues. Germline V gives CDR1 SNHLY, CDR2 FYNNEI. Trimming removed 6 bases from V and 1 base from J; junction bases left unmatched: 9. CDR3 protein: CASREDRALGTDTQYF. CDR3 nucleotide sequence: TGTGCCAGCAGAGAGGACAGGGCCCTCGGCACAGATACGCAGTATTTT.

The J gene is TRBJ2-7, the V gene TRBV4-1, with 9 nucleotides matching TRBD2. In germline, CDR1 is MGHRA, CDR2 YSYEKL. CDR3 length equals 16 residues. With 0 bases clipped from V and 4 bases from J, the junction kept 7 bases outside the gene matches. CDR3 DNA sequence: TGCGCCAGCAGCCAAGATGGGGGGGCGGGGGGGTACGAGCAGTACTTC. Its protein product is CASSQDGGAGGYEQYF.

This chain links TRBV15 with TRBJ1-5, with a possible D match to TRBD1 (6 bases). The CDR3 extends over 15 amino acids. The germline CDR1 and CDR2 sequences are LNHNV and YYDKDF (reference sequence). V lost 0 bases, J lost 3 bases, and 9 bases lay in between. The CDR3 loop reads CATSRDLGANQPQHF. Written as DNA, the CDR3 is TGTGCCACCAGCAGAGATTTGGGGGCCAATCAGCCCCAGCATTTT. The full variable domain, its missing parts supplied by reference TRBV15 and TRBJ1-5, is DAMVIQNPRYQVTQFGKPVTLSCSQTLNHNVMYWYQQKSSQAPKLLFHYYDKDFNNEADTPDNFQSRRPNTSFCFLDIRSPGLGDTAMYLCATSRDLGANQPQHFGDGTRLSIL.

This clone was seen once. J is TRBJ1-2 and V is TRBV27; a possible D gene is TRBD1 (6 bases). The CDR3 contains 16 residues. Trimming stripped 6 bases from V and 0 bases from J, with 17 bases between. Germline V gene data show CDR1 as MNHEY and CDR2 as SMNVEV (reference sequence). This CDR3 is CASSSRTGIPNYGYTF. CDR3 sequence (DNA): TGTGCCAGCAGCTCCCGTACAGGGATTCCTAACTATGGCTACACCTTC.

The V and J genes are TRBV5-6 and TRBJ2-5; D is unresolved. Germline CDR1 SGHDT, CDR2 YYEEEE. This CDR3 is 15 amino acids long. The ends were cut back, 2 bases at V and 2 bases at J, with 13 bases in the middle. The CDR3 spells CASSFGATLQETQYF. For the CDR3, the DNA is TGTGCCAGCAGCTTTGGAGCGACTCTGCAAGAGACCCAGTACTTC.

The gene calls are TRBV11-2 and TRBJ2-3; D gene ambiguous. CDR1 SGHAT and CDR2 FQNNGV come from the germline V gene. CDR3 length equals 14 residues. Trimming removed 4 bases at V and 4 bases at J, with 12 bases between. In DNA form, the CDR3 reads TGTGCCAGCAGCTCTTACCATAGAGCAGATACGCAGTATTTT. This sequence encodes CASSSYHRADTQYF.

This clone has more than one count but fewer than ten. The same CDR3 arises from other DNA sequences in this sample as well. The chain couples TRBV10-3 to TRBJ1-2; D gene uncertain. Germline CDR1 is ENHRY and CDR2 is SYGVKD. Trimming pared 3 bases from V and 0 bases from J, leaving 14 bases between. This CDR3 spans 16 amino acids. CDR3 sequence reads: CAISERQAKANYGYTF. The CDR3 DNA is TGTGCCATCAGTGAAAGGCAGGCTAAAGCTAACTATGGCTACACCTTC.

This clone has just a few counts. The chain joins TRBV10-3 to TRBJ2-2; 9 nucleotides match TRBD2. Germline V gene data show CDR1 as ENHRY and CDR2 as SYGVKD. V shed 5 bases, J shed 1 base, and the junction held 8 bases outside the gene matches. This CDR3 region has 17 residues. The DNA for the CDR3 is TGTGCCATCAGTCTAACTAGCGGGCCTATGAACACCGGGGAGCTGTTTTTT. Its protein product is CAISLTSGPMNTGELFF.

This clone turned up a few times. The DNA for the CDR3 is TGTGCCTGGAGAGTCGGGACAGGAAACAACTATGGCTACACCTTC. This gives the protein CAWRVGTGNNYGYTF. The chain uses TRBV30 and TRBJ1-2; 8 bases match TRBD1. The CDR3 spans 15 residues. Germline values: CDR1 GTSNPN, CDR2 SVGIG (reference sequence). The junction had 8 bases not matched to a gene; V was cut back by 3 bases and J by 2 bases.

J is TRBJ1-1 and V is TRBV19; D perhaps matches TRBD1 (5 bases). The CDR3 is 16 amino acids. Deletions cut 3 bases from V and 1 base from J, with 15 bases between. Germline lookup yields CDR1 LNHDA and CDR2 SQIVND (reference sequence). CDR3 region: CASSINTWTPNTEAFF. The CDR3 coding sequence is TGTGCCAGTAGTATTAATACCTGGACACCGAACACTGAAGCTTTCTTT.

The V gene is TRBV4-1, the J gene TRBJ2-7; maybe TRBD1 (6 bases). The CDR3 is made up of 16 amino acids. Looked up from germline, CDR1 is MGHRA and CDR2 is YSYEKL. Trimming took off 4 bases at V and 5 bases at J, with 21 bases between the two ends. CDR3 in DNA: TGCGCCAGCAGCCTCACCTTGACAGGTTTAAGAGACGAGCAGTACTTC. Its translation is CASSLTLTGLRDEQYF.

The chain uses TRBV5-1 and TRBJ2-1, with 8 bases identical to TRBD2. Germline assignment: CDR1 SGHRS and CDR2 YFSETQ. The CDR3 is made up of 15 amino acids. The ends lost 0 bases at V and 7 bases at J; junction bases unmatched: 6. Written as DNA, the CDR3 is TGCGCCAGCAGCTTGGAAGTAGCGGGAATGAATGAGCAGTTCTTC. As protein: CASSLEVAGMNEQFF.

The chain combines TRBV28 with TRBJ2-1; 8 bases line up with TRBD2. From germline, CDR1 is MDHEN and CDR2 SYDVKM. Trimming cost V 5 bases and J 5 bases; bases outside gene matches: 11. The CDR3 covers 16 residues. CDR3 loop: CASSPPGLVADNEQFF. In nucleotides, the CDR3 is TGTGCCAGCAGTCCGCCGGGACTAGTAGCAGACAATGAGCAGTTCTTC.